This passage covers 10 T cell receptor beta chains from one sample sequenced in a study of vaccination and CD4 T cells after COVID-19. Treatment described: approximately nine-day PBMC culture with coronavirus spike peptide pools or control peptides (ViraFEST assay). The antigens these receptors bind are not known. The study sequenced cultured CD4+ T cell DNA using the Oncomine TCR Beta short-read assay. From the PCR reads, TCRdb called clonotypes with MiXCR, one entry per CDR3 protein. The data show approximately 20,000 distinct CDR3 sequences, roughly 23% seen once. Sequencing was performed on cultured CD4+ T cells from blood. These receptors were collected from a human donor with COVID-19.

The genes are TRBV12-3 or TRBV12-4 and TRBJ2-3; D uncertain. The CDR3 spans 11 residues. V was trimmed by 7 bases and J by 9 bases, leaving 11 bases between them. The CDR3 sequence: CASNQMGTQYF. The CDR3 bases are TGTGCCAGCAATCAAATGGGGACGCAGTATTTT.

Only a few counts were recorded for this clonotype. The V gene is TRBV5-4, the J gene TRBJ2-1; 10 positions agree with TRBD2. The CDR3 runs 15 residues. The J segment lost 7 bases and the V segment lost 2 bases, leaving 6 bases of the junction unmatched. Looked up from germline, CDR1 is SGHNT and CDR2 is YYREEE (reference sequence). In DNA form, the CDR3 reads TGTGCCAGCAGCTTAAGCGGGGGGGCTAGGAATGAGCAGTTCTTC. Translating it yields CASSLSGGARNEQFF.

The rearrangement links TRBV20-1 to TRBJ1-1, with D unclear. CDR1 and CDR2 from the germline V gene are DFQATT and SNEGSKA (reference sequence). Trimming pared 3 bases from V and 0 bases from J, leaving 11 bases between. The CDR3 consists of 14 residues. Written as DNA, the CDR3 is TGCAGTGCTAGCTTTCTGAGCCTGAACACTGAAGCTTTCTTT. It is translated as CSASFLSLNTEAFF.

The chain recombines TRBV6-1 with TRBJ2-2; 9 bases are a match to TRBD1. This CDR3 is built from 14 residues. V was pared by 9 bases and J by 7 bases, with 9 bases of the junction left unmatched. CDR1 is MNHNS and CDR2 is SASEGT in the germline V gene. CDR3 coding DNA: TGTGCCAGTGGGGGGACAGGGATAGGCGGGGAGCTGTTTTTT. Residues: CASGGTGIGGELFF.

With regard to this clonotype: A much larger clone lies a single base off, so this may be a read error. The rearrangement links TRBV24-1 to TRBJ1-2; the match to TRBD1 covers 7 bases. The V segment lost 5 bases and the J segment 4 bases; nucleotides outside the gene matches: 6. Germline-derived CDR1 and CDR2 are KGHDR and SFDVKD. The CDR3 runs 14 residues. The CDR3 region is CATSGDDRAYGYTF. In DNA form, the CDR3 reads TGTGCCACCAGTGGTGATGACAGGGCCTATGGCTACACCTTC.

This clonotype was picked up a small number of times. V and J are TRBV27 and TRBJ2-5; possibly TRBD1 or TRBD2 for D (6 bases each). Germline V gives CDR1 MNHEY, CDR2 SMNVEV (reference sequence). The CDR3 has 14 amino acids. Trimming removed 5 bases from V and 5 bases from J, with 15 bases in between. This CDR3 is CASSTWGAGETQYF. The CDR3 DNA sequence: TGTGCCAGCAGTACCTGGGGGGCCGGTGAGACCCAGTACTTC.

The chain recombines TRBV7-8 with TRBJ1-1; D unresolved. CDR3 length: 13 residues. Trimming removed 8 bases at V and 3 bases at J, with 13 bases between. Germline CDR1 and CDR2: SGHVS and FQNEAQ. The CDR3 coding sequence is TGTGCCAGCGCCCCTAGCGTGGACACTGAAGCTTTCTTT. Amino acid sequence: CASAPSVDTEAFF.

There are a few counts of this clonotype. The genes are TRBV6-1 and TRBJ2-5, with 12 bases identical to TRBD2. Per germline, CDR1 MNHNS and CDR2 SASEGT. The CDR3 covers 15 residues. V trimming: 6 bases; J trimming: 2 bases; junction bases outside the gene matches: 4. The CDR3 nucleotides read TGTGCCAGCAGGTGGCTAGCGGGGGGGCAAGAGACCCAGTACTTC. It codes for CASRWLAGGQETQYF.

The chain is built from TRBV6-5 and TRBJ2-7; D could derive from TRBD1 or TRBD2 (5 bases each). V gave up 2 bases and J gave up 10 bases, with 15 bases separating them. CDR1 is MNHEY and CDR2 is SVGAGI in the germline V gene. The CDR3 covers 13 residues. The CDR3 bases are TGTGCCAGCAGTTACGCGTCCCGGGACCGACAGTACTTC. Protein sequence: CASSYASRDRQYF.

This clonotype has just a few counts. Mismatch with germline at one junction end may stem from a read error. The gene calls are TRBV20-1 and TRBJ2-5, with 8 bases lining up with TRBD2. CDR1 DFQATT and CDR2 SNEGSKA come from the germline V gene (reference sequence). The CDR3 extends over 16 amino acids. The DNA of the CDR3 is TGCAGTGCGAGAGGGGCACGCGGGGGGTACCAAGAGACCCAGTACTTC. Translating it yields CSARGARGGYQETQYF.